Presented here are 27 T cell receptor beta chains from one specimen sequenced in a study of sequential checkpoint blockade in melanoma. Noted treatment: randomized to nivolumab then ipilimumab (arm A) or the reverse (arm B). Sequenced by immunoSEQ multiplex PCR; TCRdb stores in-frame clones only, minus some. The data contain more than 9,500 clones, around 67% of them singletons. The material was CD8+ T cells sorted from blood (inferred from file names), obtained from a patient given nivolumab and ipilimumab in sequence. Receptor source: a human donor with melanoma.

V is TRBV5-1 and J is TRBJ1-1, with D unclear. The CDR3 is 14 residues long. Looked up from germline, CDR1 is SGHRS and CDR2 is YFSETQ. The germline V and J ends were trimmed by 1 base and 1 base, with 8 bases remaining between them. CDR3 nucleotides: TGCGCCAGCAGCTTGAATCTCGGGAACACTGAAGCTTTCTTT. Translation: CASSLNLGNTEAFF.

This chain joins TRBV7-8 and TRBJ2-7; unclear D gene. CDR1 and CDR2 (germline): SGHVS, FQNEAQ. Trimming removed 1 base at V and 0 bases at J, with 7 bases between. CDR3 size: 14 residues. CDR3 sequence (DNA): TGTGCCAGCAGCTTAGTGGTTAGCTCCTACGAGCAGTACTTC. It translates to CASSLVVSSYEQYF.

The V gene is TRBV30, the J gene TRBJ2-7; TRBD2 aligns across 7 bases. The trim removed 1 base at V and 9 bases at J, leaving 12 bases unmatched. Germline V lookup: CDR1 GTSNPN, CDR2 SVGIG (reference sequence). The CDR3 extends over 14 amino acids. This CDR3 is CAWSARAGRSAQYF. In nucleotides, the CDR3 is TGTGCCTGGAGTGCACGAGCGGGAAGGTCGGCGCAGTACTTC.

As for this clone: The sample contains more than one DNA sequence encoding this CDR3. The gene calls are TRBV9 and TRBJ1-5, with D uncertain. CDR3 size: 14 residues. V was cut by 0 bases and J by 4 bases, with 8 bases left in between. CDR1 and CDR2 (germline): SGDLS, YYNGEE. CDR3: CASSVGGPNQPQHF. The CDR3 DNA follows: TGTGCCAGCAGCGTAGGAGGGCCGAATCAGCCCCAGCATTTT.

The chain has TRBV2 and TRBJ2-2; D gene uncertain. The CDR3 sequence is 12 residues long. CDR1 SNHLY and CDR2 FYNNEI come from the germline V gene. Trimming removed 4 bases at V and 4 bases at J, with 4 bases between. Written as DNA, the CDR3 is TGTGCCAGCAGTGGAGGCACCGGGGAGCTGTTTTTT. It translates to CASSGGTGELFF.

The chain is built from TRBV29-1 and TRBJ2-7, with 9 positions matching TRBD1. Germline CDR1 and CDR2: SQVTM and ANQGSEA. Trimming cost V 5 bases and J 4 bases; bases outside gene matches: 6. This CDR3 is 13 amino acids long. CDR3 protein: CSVTGGATYEQYF. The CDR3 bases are TGCAGCGTTACAGGGGGCGCAACGTACGAGCAGTACTTC.

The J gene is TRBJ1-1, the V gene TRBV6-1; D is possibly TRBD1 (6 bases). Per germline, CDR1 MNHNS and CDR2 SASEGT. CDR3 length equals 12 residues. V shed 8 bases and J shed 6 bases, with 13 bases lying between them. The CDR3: CASAGDVPEAFF. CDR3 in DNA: TGTGCCAGCGCAGGGGATGTCCCTGAAGCTTTCTTT.

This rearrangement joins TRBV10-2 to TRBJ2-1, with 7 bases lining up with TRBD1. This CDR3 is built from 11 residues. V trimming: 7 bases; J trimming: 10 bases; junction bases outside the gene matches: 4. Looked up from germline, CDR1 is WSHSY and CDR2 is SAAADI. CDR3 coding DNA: TGCGCCAGCACAGCGGACAGGGAGCAGTTCTTC. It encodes CASTADREQFF.

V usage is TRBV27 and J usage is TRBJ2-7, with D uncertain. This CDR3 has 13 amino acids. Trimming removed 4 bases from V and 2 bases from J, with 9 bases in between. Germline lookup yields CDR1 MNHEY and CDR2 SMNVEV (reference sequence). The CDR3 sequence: CASSSTRTYEQYF. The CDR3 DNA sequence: TGTGCCAGCAGTTCGACGCGGACCTACGAGCAGTACTTC.

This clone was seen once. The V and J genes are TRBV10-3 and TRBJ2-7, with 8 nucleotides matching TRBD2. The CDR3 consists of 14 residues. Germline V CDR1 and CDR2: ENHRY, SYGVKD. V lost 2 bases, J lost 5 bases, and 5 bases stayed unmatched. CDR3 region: CAISEEREGDEQYF. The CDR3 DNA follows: TGTGCCATCAGTGAGGAACGGGAGGGGGACGAGCAGTACTTC.

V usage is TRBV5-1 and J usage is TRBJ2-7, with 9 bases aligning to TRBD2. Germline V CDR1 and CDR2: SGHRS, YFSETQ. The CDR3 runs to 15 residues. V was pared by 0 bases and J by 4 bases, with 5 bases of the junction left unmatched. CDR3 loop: CASSLVSGGLYEQYF. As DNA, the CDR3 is TGCGCCAGCAGCTTGGTTAGCGGGGGCCTATACGAGCAGTACTTC.

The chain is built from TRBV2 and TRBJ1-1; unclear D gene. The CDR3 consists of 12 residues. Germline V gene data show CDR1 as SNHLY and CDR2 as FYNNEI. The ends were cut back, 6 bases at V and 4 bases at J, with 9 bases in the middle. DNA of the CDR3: TGTGCCAGCAGCGAGAGTACCACTGAAGCTTTCTTT. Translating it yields CASSESTTEAFF.

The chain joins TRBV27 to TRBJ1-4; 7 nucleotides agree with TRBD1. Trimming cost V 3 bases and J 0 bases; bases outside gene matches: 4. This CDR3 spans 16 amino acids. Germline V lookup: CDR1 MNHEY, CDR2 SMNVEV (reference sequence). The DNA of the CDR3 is TGTGCCAGCAGTTTGACAGGGTTTGCAACTAATGAAAAACTGTTTTTT. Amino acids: CASSLTGFATNEKLFF.

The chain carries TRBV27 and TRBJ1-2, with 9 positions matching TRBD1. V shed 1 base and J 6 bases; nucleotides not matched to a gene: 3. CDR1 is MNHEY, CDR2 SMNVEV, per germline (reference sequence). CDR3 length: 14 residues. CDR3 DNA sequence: TGTGCCAGCAGTTTATATGGGACAGGGAATGGCTACACCTTC. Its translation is CASSLYGTGNGYTF.

Here the CDR3 DNA reads TGCAGCGCAATGAGACCGGGACAGGGGTCAGCCTACAATGAGCAGTTCTTC. Translated: CSAMRPGQGSAYNEQFF. The rearrangement joins TRBV29-1 to TRBJ2-1; TRBD1 matches 10 bases. V lost 7 bases to trimming and J lost 2 bases; unmatched junction nucleotides: 14. CDR1 and CDR2 (germline): SQVTM, ANQGSEA. The CDR3 has 17 residues.

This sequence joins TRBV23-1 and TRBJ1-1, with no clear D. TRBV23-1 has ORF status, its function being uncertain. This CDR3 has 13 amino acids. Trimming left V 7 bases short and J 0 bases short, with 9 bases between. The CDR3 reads CASIERVNTEAFF. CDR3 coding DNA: TGCGCCAGCATCGAGAGGGTGAACACTGAAGCTTTCTTT.

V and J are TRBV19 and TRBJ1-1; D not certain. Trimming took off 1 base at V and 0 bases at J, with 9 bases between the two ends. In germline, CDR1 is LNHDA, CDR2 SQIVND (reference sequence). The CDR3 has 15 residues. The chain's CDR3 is CASSIVPGMNTEAFF. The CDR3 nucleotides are TGTGCCAGTAGTATAGTCCCGGGAATGAACACTGAAGCTTTCTTT.

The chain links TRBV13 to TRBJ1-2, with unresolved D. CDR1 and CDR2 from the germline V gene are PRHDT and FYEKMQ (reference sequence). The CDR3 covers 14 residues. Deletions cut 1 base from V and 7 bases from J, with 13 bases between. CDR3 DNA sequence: TGTGCCAGCAGCTTAGTATCCGGGAAAGGTGGCTACACCTTC. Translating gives CASSLVSGKGGYTF.

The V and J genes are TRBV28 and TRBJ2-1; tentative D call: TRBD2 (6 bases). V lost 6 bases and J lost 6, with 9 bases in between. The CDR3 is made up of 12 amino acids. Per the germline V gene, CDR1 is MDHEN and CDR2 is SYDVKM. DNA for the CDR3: TGTGCCAGCAGGAGGGGACTCAATGAGCAGTTCTTC. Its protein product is CASRRGLNEQFF.

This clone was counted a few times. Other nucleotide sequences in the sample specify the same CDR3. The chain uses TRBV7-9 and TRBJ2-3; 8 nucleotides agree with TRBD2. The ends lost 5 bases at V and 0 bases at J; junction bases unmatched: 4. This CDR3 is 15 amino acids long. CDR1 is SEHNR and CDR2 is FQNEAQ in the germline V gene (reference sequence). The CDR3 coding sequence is TGTGCCAGCAGCCCAGCGGGAGTAAGCACAGATACGCAGTATTTT. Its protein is CASSPAGVSTDTQYF.

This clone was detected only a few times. The chain's CDR3 is CASSKRSTGGSMNTEAFF. The CDR3 region has the DNA TGTGCCAGCAGCAAAAGGTCGACAGGTGGGAGCATGAACACTGAAGCTTTCTTT. This sequence joins TRBV21-1 and TRBJ1-1; the tabulated D call, TRBD1, remains unverified against the DNA. TRBV21-1 represents a pseudogene. This CDR3 has 18 residues.

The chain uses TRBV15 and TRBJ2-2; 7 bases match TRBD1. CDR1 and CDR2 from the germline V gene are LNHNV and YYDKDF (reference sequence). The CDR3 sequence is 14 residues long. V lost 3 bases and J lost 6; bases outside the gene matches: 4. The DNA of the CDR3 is TGTGCCACCAGCAGGAAAGACAGGGCCGGGGAGCTGTTTTTT. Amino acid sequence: CATSRKDRAGELFF.

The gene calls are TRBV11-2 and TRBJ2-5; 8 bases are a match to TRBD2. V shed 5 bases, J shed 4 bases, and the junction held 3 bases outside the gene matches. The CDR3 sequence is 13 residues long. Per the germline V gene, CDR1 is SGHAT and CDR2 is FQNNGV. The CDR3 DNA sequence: TGTGCCAGCAGCCCGGGGGGGGGAGAGACCCAGTACTTC. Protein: CASSPGGGETQYF.

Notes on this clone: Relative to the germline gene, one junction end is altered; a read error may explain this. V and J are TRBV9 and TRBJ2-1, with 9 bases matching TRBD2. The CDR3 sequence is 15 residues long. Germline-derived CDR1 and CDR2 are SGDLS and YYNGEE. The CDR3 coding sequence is TGTGCCAGCAGCGTAGGGGTAGCGGGGGACAAAGAGCAGTTCTTC. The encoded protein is CASSVGVAGDKEQFF.

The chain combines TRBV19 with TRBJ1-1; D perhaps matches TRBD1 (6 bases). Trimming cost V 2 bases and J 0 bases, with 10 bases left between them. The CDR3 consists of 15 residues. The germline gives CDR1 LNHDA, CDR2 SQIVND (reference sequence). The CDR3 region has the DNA TGTGCCAGTAGTATATGGGACACTTTGAACACTGAAGCTTTCTTT. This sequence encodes CASSIWDTLNTEAFF.

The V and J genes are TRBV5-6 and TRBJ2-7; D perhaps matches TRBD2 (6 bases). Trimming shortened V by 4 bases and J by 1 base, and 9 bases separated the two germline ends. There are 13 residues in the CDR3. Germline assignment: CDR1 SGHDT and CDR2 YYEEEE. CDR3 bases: TGTGCCAGCAGCCCGACTAGTTCCTACGAGCAGTACTTC. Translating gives CASSPTSSYEQYF.

CDR3 protein: CASSVFGGAADTQYF. The CDR3 DNA sequence: TGTGCCAGCAGCGTTTTCGGGGGGGCCGCAGATACGCAGTATTTT. The genes are TRBV9 and TRBJ2-3; 8 bases agree with TRBD2. The length of the CDR3 is 15 residues. J was trimmed by 4 bases and V by 2 bases; bases with no gene match: 6. Germline lookup yields CDR1 SGDLS and CDR2 YYNGEE.